A single sample is the source of the 15 T cell receptor beta chains below, sequenced in a study of shared clonotypes between healthy human individuals. Sequencing used immunoSEQ multiplex PCR; TCRdb keeps in-frame clones, though not all of them. The sample has 450,000 to 500,000 clones; approximately 80% are singletons. Source material: PBMCs. All receptors come from a woman between 40 and 55 years old in good health. Some clones in this sample may be carry-over from other donors' samples.

The chain carries TRBV4-3 and TRBJ2-2, with D perhaps matching TRBD2 (6 bases). Trimming shortened V by 3 bases and J by 0 bases, and 17 bases separated the two germline ends. The CDR3 totals 18 residues. Germline assignment: CDR1 LGHNA and CDR2 YSLEER. The CDR3, as DNA: TGCGCCAGCAGCCAGGGCCCCGGGCTAGCGTCGAACACCGGGGAGCTGTTTTTT. Its translation: CASSQGPGLASNTGELFF.

This chain joins TRBV5-4 and TRBJ2-3; no clear D gene. Germline V gene sequence: CDR1 SGHNT, CDR2 YYREEE (reference sequence). V was clipped by 5 bases and J by 3 bases, with 7 bases between them. The CDR3 runs to 12 residues. CDR3 coding DNA: TGTGCCAGCAGATCCTGGACAGATACGCAGTATTTT. Residues: CASRSWTDTQYF.

This clone was found a few times. The V call is TRBV7-2, the J call TRBJ2-1; D perhaps matches TRBD2 (5 bases). V was shortened by 1 base and J by 3 bases, with 13 bases between the two germline ends. Looked up from germline, CDR1 is SGHTA and CDR2 is FQGNSA. The CDR3 is 16 residues long. The CDR3 DNA sequence: TGTGCCAGCAGCTTAGTGGTGGGGAGAGACTACAATGAGCAGTTCTTC. It specifies CASSLVVGRDYNEQFF.

V is TRBV7-2 and J is TRBJ2-3; D gene ambiguous. The CDR3 covers 14 residues. Germline CDR1 SGHTA, CDR2 FQGNSA. V lost 5 bases and J lost 2, with 11 bases in between. The CDR3 DNA reads TGTGCCAGCAGCCAACCTCCGCACACAGATACGCAGTATTTT. Its protein is CASSQPPHTDTQYF.

This chain links TRBV28 with TRBJ2-5, with 7 bases matching TRBD1. The length of the CDR3 is 14 residues. Per germline, CDR1 MDHEN and CDR2 SYDVKM. V shed 6 bases, J shed 4 bases, and the junction held 8 bases outside the gene matches. Here the CDR3 DNA reads TGTGCCAGCAGCCGACAGGGCATGAGAGAGACCCAGTACTTC. This codes for CASSRQGMRETQYF.

In regard to this clone: A junction boundary mismatches the germline segment, possibly from a read error. The rearrangement uses TRBV7-7 and TRBJ2-2; no clear D gene. This CDR3 is 13 amino acids long. CDR1 SSHAT and CDR2 FNYEAQ come from the germline V gene (reference sequence). The CDR3 region has the DNA TGTGCTAGCAGCCCTGGCTACACCGGGGAGCTGTTTTTT. This translates into CASSPGYTGELFF. The full variable domain, its missing parts supplied by reference TRBV7-7 and TRBJ2-2, is GAGVSQSPRYKVTKRGQDVTLRCDPISSHATLYWYQQALGQGPEFLTYFNYEAQPDKSGLPSDRFSAERPEGSISTLTIQRTEQRDSAMYRCASSPGYTGELFFGEGSRLTVL.

The V and J genes are TRBV6-6 and TRBJ2-1; unclear D gene. This CDR3 contains 12 residues. In germline, CDR1 is MNHNY, CDR2 SVGAGI (reference sequence). Between the trimmed V and J ends, which lost 6 bases and 5 bases, there was a span of 8 bases. The DNA of the CDR3 is TGTGCCAGCAGCATTAGCAACAATGAGCAGTTCTTC. This codes for CASSISNNEQFF.

As DNA, the CDR3 is TGTGCCAGCAGCCCCGGCCACCTGAACACTGAAGCTTTCTTT. Translating it yields CASSPGHLNTEAFF. This chain uses TRBV6-5 with TRBJ1-1; D is ambiguous. CDR3 length equals 14 residues. CDR1 is MNHEY and CDR2 is SVGAGI in the germline V gene. The V end lost 6 bases, the J end lost 0 bases, and 11 bases lay between the germline ends.

The gene calls are TRBV6-5 and TRBJ2-3; 12 bases match TRBD2. Unmatched junction bases numbered 4, after V lost 6 bases and J lost 3 bases. Looked up from germline, CDR1 is MNHEY and CDR2 is SVGAGI. The CDR3 spans 15 residues. The CDR3 reads CASRRTSGRTDTQYF. CDR3 bases: TGTGCCAGCAGACGCACTAGCGGGAGGACAGATACGCAGTATTTT.

The chain couples TRBV6-1 to TRBJ1-4; 10 nucleotides agree with TRBD1. V lost 3 bases and J lost 7; bases outside the gene matches: 5. The CDR3 totals 15 residues. Germline CDR1 is MNHNS and CDR2 is SASEGT. This chain's CDR3 is CASSEGDRGGEKLFF. CDR3 sequence (DNA): TGTGCCAGCAGTGAGGGGGACAGGGGAGGTGAAAAACTGTTTTTT.

With respect to this clone: It is likely a read error: a sequence one base away is far more abundant. Distinct nucleotide sequences in the sample also encode this CDR3. V is TRBV18 and J is TRBJ2-7; 10 bases are shared with TRBD2. This CDR3 region has 19 residues. CDR1 KGHSH and CDR2 LQKENI come from the germline V gene. Losses at the gene ends were 0 bases for V and 5 bases for J; bases not matched to a gene: 16. CDR3 DNA sequence: TGTGCCAGCTCACCACCCTACTCGGGGCTAGCGGGAGATTTGAACGAGCAGTACTTC. Protein product: CASSPPYSGLAGDLNEQYF.

This clone rates as medium-sized. Other DNA sequences in the same sample also yield this CDR3. The rearrangement links TRBV5-4 to TRBJ1-5; no definite D call. V lost 3 bases and J lost 0, with 22 bases in between. CDR3 size: 19 residues. Germline V gives CDR1 SGHNT, CDR2 YYREEE (reference sequence). The CDR3 nucleotides are TGTGCCAGCAGCTGCGGGCGGATCGGGCCCCTTTATAGCAATCAGCCCCAGCATTTT. Residues: CASSCGRIGPLYSNQPQHF.

This chain uses TRBV30 with TRBJ2-5; the match to TRBD2 covers 9 bases. V was pared by 0 bases and J by 8 bases, with 16 bases of the junction left unmatched. The CDR3 covers 17 residues. Germline CDR1 GTSNPN, CDR2 SVGIG (reference sequence). As DNA, the CDR3 is TGTGCCTGGAGTGTACGGAGGGCTAGCGGGACCACAAGAACCCAGTACTTC. Amino acids: CAWSVRRASGTTRTQYF.

The gene calls are TRBV19 and TRBJ2-1; 7 bases fit TRBD2. CDR3 length equals 14 residues. J lost 5 bases, V lost 5 bases, and 6 bases had no gene match. Germline loops: CDR1 LNHDA, CDR2 SQIVND (reference sequence). The CDR3 protein is CASSAGLPNNEQFF. CDR3 in DNA: TGTGCCAGTAGTGCGGGACTACCTAACAATGAGCAGTTCTTC.

The rearrangement links TRBV6-1 to TRBJ2-2, with a possible D match to TRBD1 (6 bases). The CDR3 has 15 amino acids. V was cut by 1 base and J by 4 bases, with 10 bases left in between. The germline gives CDR1 MNHNS, CDR2 SASEGT. CDR3 nucleotide sequence: TGTGCCAGCAGTGAAGTACGACAGGCCACCGGGGAGCTGTTTTTT. Its protein product is CASSEVRQATGELFF.